This T cell receptor (beta chain) is drawn from a study of blood T cell repertoires in COVID-19. Background on the study: Researchers got acute and convalescent COVID-19 samples from the United States, Italy and Spain.

Some clones are missing from TCRdb's copy, which holds only in-frame ones; the method was immunoSEQ multiplex PCR. This sample yields approximately 140,000 clones, of which about 89% are seen a single time; 18% belongs to the top ten. The CDR3 is made up of 16 amino acids. V lost 5 bases, J lost 12 bases, and 13 bases stayed unmatched. Per the germline V gene, CDR1 is SGHTS and CDR2 is YDEGEE. The gene calls are TRBV5-8 and TRBJ2-1, with TRBD2 matching 14 bases. The sequence was collected from a man aged 50-59 years with active or convalescent COVID-19. Sequenced sample: peripheral blood. CDR3 DNA: TGTGCCAGCAGTCTACCCGGGACTAGCGGGGGAGGGCGGCAGTTCTTC. This translates into CASSLPGTSGGGRQFF.